This entry concerns a single TCR beta chain. Its specificity is unknown. Germline V gene lookup returns CDR1 LNHDA and CDR2 SQIVND (reference sequence). V shed 2 bases and J shed 4 bases, with 17 bases lying between them. CDR3 length: 16 amino acids. PCR used 60 Vbeta primers and 13 Jbeta primers. The assay was immunoSEQ multiplex PCR, and TCRdb's table has in-frame clones only and misses some. The table has some 210,000 clones, about 78% seen once. The sample is drawn from a study of cytomegalovirus exposure and HLA in healthy donors. Study results and caveats: In a later analysis, compared with equally common non-associated chains, HLA-associated beta chains were more expanded.

V and J are TRBV19 and TRBJ1-1; the D gene is possibly TRBD1 (5 bases). Material: PBMCs. The clonotype was recovered from a male donor in good health and CMV-seronegative. CDR3 bases: TGTGCCAGTAGTATACGTAACAGGTTTGTGGCCACTGAAGCTTTCTTT. Translated: CASSIRNRFVATEAFF.